The 22 T cell receptor beta chains below all came from one sample that was sequenced in a study of PD-L1 blockade in urothelial cancer. Stated time point: pretreatment peripheral blood. Libraries were prepared by immunoSEQ multiplex PCR; TCRdb keeps only in-frame clonotypes and omits some of them. The table lists 75,000 to 95,000 clones, around four fifths of them singletons. This specimen was PBMCs, taken around atezolizumab (anti-PD-L1) treatment. These receptors originate from a man aged 40-49 years with urothelial cancer.

V is TRBV28 and J is TRBJ1-2, with D perhaps TRBD1 (6 bases). V was cut by 1 base and J by 2 bases, with 11 bases left in between. CDR3 length: 15 residues. The germline V gene encodes CDR1 MDHEN and CDR2 SYDVKM. In DNA form, the CDR3 reads TGTGCCAGCAGTTTATCTGGAACAGGGAACTATGGCTACACCTTC. This translates into CASSLSGTGNYGYTF.

J is TRBJ1-1 and V is TRBV5-1; D gene uncertain. Deletions cut 4 bases from V and 3 bases from J, with 13 bases between. The CDR3 is made up of 14 amino acids. The germline V gene has CDR1 SGHRS and CDR2 YFSETQ. CDR3 sequence: CASSPRVVDTEAFF. CDR3 sequence (DNA): TGCGCCAGCAGCCCGCGTGTGGTCGACACTGAAGCTTTCTTT.

V gene TRBV28 combines with J gene TRBJ2-7; 10 bases fit TRBD2. The J segment lost 2 bases and the V segment lost 4 bases, leaving 5 bases of the junction unmatched. The CDR3 loop spans 15 amino acids. From germline, CDR1 is MDHEN and CDR2 SYDVKM. The CDR3 DNA is TGTGCCAGCAGTTCCGGGACTAGCGTGGCCTACGAGCAGTACTTC. This translates into CASSSGTSVAYEQYF.

This clone was counted once. The V gene is TRBV5-8, the J gene TRBJ2-7; maybe TRBD1 (5 bases). From germline, CDR1 is SGHTS and CDR2 YDEGEE. The CDR3 runs to 13 residues. V was cut by 2 bases and J by 3 bases, with 9 bases left in between. CDR3 protein: CASSFRRVYEQYF. The CDR3 nucleotides read TGTGCCAGCAGCTTCCGCAGGGTCTACGAGCAGTACTTC.

The chain employs TRBV6-6 and TRBJ2-1; 7 bases fit TRBD2. Trimming cost V 5 bases and J 5 bases; bases outside gene matches: 3. Germline values: CDR1 MNHNY, CDR2 SVGAGI (reference sequence). The CDR3 is 13 amino acids. CDR3 residues: CASSPGTNNEQFF. CDR3 DNA sequence: TGTGCCAGCAGTCCCGGGACTAACAATGAGCAGTTCTTC.

The chain employs TRBV7-2 and TRBJ2-1; 15 bases are a match to TRBD2. The germline V gene has CDR1 SGHTA and CDR2 FQGNSA. This CDR3 region has 15 residues. The V and J ends lost 4 bases and 10 bases, in that order; junction bases with no gene match: 5. CDR3 protein: CASSSPGTSGREQFF. The CDR3 nucleotides read TGTGCCAGCAGCTCCCCCGGGACTAGCGGGAGGGAGCAGTTCTTC.

This sequence joins TRBV7-3 and TRBJ2-1; 10 bases match TRBD2. The ends lost 1 base at V and 10 bases at J; junction bases unmatched: 4. CDR1 and CDR2 from the germline V gene are SGHTA and FQGTGA. This CDR3 is built from 14 residues. CDR3 protein: CASSLKAGGGEQFF. The CDR3 coding sequence is TGTGCCAGCAGCTTAAAAGCGGGAGGGGGGGAGCAGTTCTTC.

This clone was observed a single time. For the CDR3, the DNA is TGTGCCAGTAGTATAGGAACATCCCCGGGATGGGGCTACACCTTC. It yields the protein CASSIGTSPGWGYTF. The chain joins TRBV19 to TRBJ1-2; D is ambiguous. Per germline, CDR1 LNHDA and CDR2 SQIVND (reference sequence). The CDR3 covers 15 residues. The V end lost 1 base, the J end lost 8 bases, and 17 bases lay between the germline ends.

This chain links TRBV28 with TRBJ1-5; D might be TRBD1 (5 bases). There are 16 residues in the CDR3. V lost 5 bases and J 2 bases, leaving 16 bases between the germline ends. From germline, CDR1 is MDHEN and CDR2 SYDVKM. The CDR3 sequence is CASSHLGAGGNQPQHF. The CDR3 DNA sequence: TGTGCCAGCAGTCATCTTGGGGCGGGGGGCAATCAGCCCCAGCATTTT.

This chain uses TRBV7-6 with TRBJ2-3; D call uncertain. The V end lost 4 bases, the J end lost 0 bases, and 8 bases lay between the germline ends. The CDR3 loop spans 14 amino acids. Germline values: CDR1 SGHVS, CDR2 FNYEAQ. The CDR3 loop reads CASSSQTSTDTQYF. DNA for the CDR3: TGTGCCAGCAGCTCCCAGACTAGCACAGATACGCAGTATTTT.

The chain combines TRBV11-2 with TRBJ1-2; D is undetermined. Germline V gene lookup returns CDR1 SGHAT and CDR2 FQNNGV. The CDR3 is 13 amino acids. V gave up 5 bases and J gave up 4 bases, with 11 bases separating them. This chain's CDR3 is CASSPDIFYGYTF. In DNA, the CDR3 is TGTGCCAGCAGCCCCGACATCTTCTATGGCTACACCTTC.

The chain joins TRBV5-4 to TRBJ1-2, with D unresolved. Germline V lookup: CDR1 SGHNT, CDR2 YYREEE (reference sequence). V gave up 4 bases and J gave up 2 bases, with 6 bases separating them. This CDR3 is built from 12 residues. The CDR3 is CASSAVNYGYTF. The CDR3 DNA reads as TGTGCCAGCAGCGCGGTAAACTATGGCTACACCTTC.

V and J are TRBV11-3 and TRBJ2-5; D unclear. Trimming removed 0 bases from V and 5 bases from J, with 10 bases in between. Germline values: CDR1 SGHNT, CDR2 YENEEA. This CDR3 is 14 amino acids long. The CDR3 DNA sequence: TGTGCCAGCAGCTTAGAGGCTCGATCGGAGACCCAGTACTTC. As protein: CASSLEARSETQYF.

This sequence joins TRBV6-5 and TRBJ2-6; 9 bases agree with TRBD1. V was pared by 5 bases and J by 2 bases, with 1 base of the junction left unmatched. This CDR3 comprises 15 residues. Germline assignment: CDR1 MNHEY and CDR2 SVGAGI. In DNA, the CDR3 is TGTGCCAGCAGTCGACAGGGGGCTGGGGCCAACGTCCTGACTTTC. Protein: CASSRQGAGANVLTF.

The chain carries TRBV2 and TRBJ2-2; D may be TRBD1 (5 bases). The CDR3 consists of 15 residues. V was shortened by 7 bases and J by 2 bases, with 14 bases between the two germline ends. CDR1 is SNHLY and CDR2 is FYNNEI in the germline V gene. This CDR3 is CASMGGAFNTGELFF. In DNA form, the CDR3 reads TGTGCCAGCATGGGTGGGGCCTTTAACACCGGGGAGCTGTTTTTT.

The chain has TRBV20-1 and TRBJ1-5, with D unresolved. CDR1 and CDR2 from the germline V gene are DFQATT and SNEGSKA (reference sequence). This CDR3 spans 11 amino acids. The ends were cut back, 2 bases at V and 4 bases at J, with 3 bases in the middle. CDR3 in DNA: TGCAGTGCTAGACAAAATCAGCCCCAGCATTTT. Translating gives CSARQNQPQHF.

V usage is TRBV19 and J usage is TRBJ1-1, with D possibly TRBD1 on 6 matching bases. V gave up 3 bases and J gave up 9 bases, with 11 bases separating them. This CDR3 region has 12 residues. Germline CDR1 and CDR2: LNHDA and SQIVND (reference sequence). The CDR3 sequence is CASSILGDKAFF. The DNA for the CDR3 is TGTGCCAGTAGTATTTTAGGGGACAAAGCTTTCTTT.

This sequence joins TRBV4-2 and TRBJ1-1; D gene ambiguous. CDR3 length: 14 residues. Germline assignment: CDR1 LGHNA and CDR2 YNFKEQ. V lost 0 bases, J lost 3 bases, and 8 bases lay in between. CDR3: CASSQDAVYTEAFF. In nucleotides, the CDR3 is TGTGCCAGCAGCCAAGACGCAGTATACACTGAAGCTTTCTTT.

This chain joins TRBV5-4 and TRBJ2-3, with D perhaps TRBD2 (5 bases). Trimming shortened V by 8 bases and J by 2 bases, and 15 bases separated the two germline ends. Per germline, CDR1 SGHNT and CDR2 YYREEE (reference sequence). The length of the CDR3 is 14 residues. DNA of the CDR3: TGTGCCAGTCCTGCTAGCCGAAACACAGATACGCAGTATTTT. Translation: CASPASRNTDTQYF. The full variable domain, with the rest looked up from reference TRBV5-4 and TRBJ2-3, is ETGVTQSPTHLIKTRGQQVTLRCSSQSGHNTVSWYQQALGQGPQFIFQYYREEENGRGNFPPRFSGLQFPNYSSELNVNALELDDSALYLCASPASRNTDTQYFGPGTRLTVL.

This chain uses TRBV28 with TRBJ1-5; D not resolved. Trimming shortened V by 6 bases and J by 0 bases, and 6 bases separated the two germline ends. This CDR3 comprises 13 residues. Germline V gene sequence: CDR1 MDHEN, CDR2 SYDVKM. As DNA, the CDR3 is TGTGCCAGCAGAACTGTTAGCAATCAGCCCCAGCATTTT. It specifies CASRTVSNQPQHF.

This rearrangement joins TRBV30 to TRBJ2-5; 8 bases agree with TRBD1. Germline CDR1 is GTSNPN and CDR2 is SVGIG (reference sequence). This CDR3 region has 14 residues. Trimming took 4 bases from V and 4 from J; bases not matched to a gene: 8. The CDR3 DNA is TGTGCCTGGACCCCGGCCAGGGGGCGAGAGACCCAGTACTTC. Encoded protein: CAWTPARGRETQYF.

This chain links TRBV28 with TRBJ1-2; no firm D call. Germline lookup yields CDR1 MDHEN and CDR2 SYDVKM. The CDR3 sequence is 10 residues long. The V end lost 8 bases, the J end lost 5 bases, and 6 bases lay between the germline ends. CDR3 nucleotides: TGTGCCAGCCGGTTATATGGCTACACCTTC. The encoded protein is CASRLYGYTF.